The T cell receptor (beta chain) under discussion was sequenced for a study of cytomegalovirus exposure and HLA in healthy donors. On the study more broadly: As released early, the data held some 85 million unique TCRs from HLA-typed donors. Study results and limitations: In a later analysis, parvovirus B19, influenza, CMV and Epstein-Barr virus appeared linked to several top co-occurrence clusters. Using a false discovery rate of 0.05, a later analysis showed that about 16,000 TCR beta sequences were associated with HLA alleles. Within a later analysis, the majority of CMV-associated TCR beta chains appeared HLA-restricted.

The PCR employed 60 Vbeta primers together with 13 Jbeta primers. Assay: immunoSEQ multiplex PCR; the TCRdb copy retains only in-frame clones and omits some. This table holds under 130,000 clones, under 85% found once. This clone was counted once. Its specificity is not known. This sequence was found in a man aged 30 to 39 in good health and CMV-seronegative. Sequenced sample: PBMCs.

The CDR3 sequence is CASSLRDFNTGELFF. The CDR3, as DNA: TGTGCCAGCAGTCTTCGGGACTTTAACACCGGGGAGCTGTTTTTT. The chain has TRBV6-1 and TRBJ2-2, with TRBD2 as a possible D gene (6 bases). V was clipped by 5 bases and J by 2 bases, with 12 bases between them. The CDR3 length is 15 residues. The germline V gene has CDR1 MNHNS and CDR2 SASEGT.